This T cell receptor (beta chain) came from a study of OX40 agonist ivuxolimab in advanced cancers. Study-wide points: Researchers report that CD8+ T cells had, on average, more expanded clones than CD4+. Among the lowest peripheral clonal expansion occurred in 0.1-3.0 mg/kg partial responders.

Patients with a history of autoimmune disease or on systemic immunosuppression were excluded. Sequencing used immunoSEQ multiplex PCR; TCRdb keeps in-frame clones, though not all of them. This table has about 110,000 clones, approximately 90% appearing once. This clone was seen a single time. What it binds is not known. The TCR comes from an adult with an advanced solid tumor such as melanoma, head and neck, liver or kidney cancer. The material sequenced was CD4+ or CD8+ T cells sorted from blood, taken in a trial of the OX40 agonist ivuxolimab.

Here the CDR3 reads CAISPPGTGARNEQFF. In nucleotides, the CDR3 is TGTGCCATCAGTCCACCAGGGACAGGGGCGAGGAATGAGCAGTTCTTC. The chain couples TRBV10-3 to TRBJ2-1, with 10 bases aligning to TRBD1. Germline V gene sequence: CDR1 ENHRY, CDR2 SYGVKD. The CDR3 consists of 16 residues. V trimming: 5 bases; J trimming: 7 bases; junction bases outside the gene matches: 11.